This T cell receptor (beta chain) was identified in a study of molecular identifiers for immune sequencing clone quantification. TCRdb recomputed calls from the PCR reads with MiXCR, one row per CDR3 protein. The table lists approximately 97,000 distinct CDR3 sequences, roughly a quarter of them singletons. General study findings and limits: Highly expanded clone sizes could be underestimated through barcode sharing by identical TCR molecules. Investigators reportedly could detect spiked Jurkat TCR RNA from one cell among 950,000 or so naive cells.

This clonotype was picked up many times. Antigen: not known. With RNA at 10%, 30% or 50%, naive CD8 libraries came from about 20,000 to 1,000,000 sorted cells. The germline V and J ends were trimmed by 5 bases and 6 bases, with 14 bases remaining between them. CDR3 length: 14 amino acids. CDR1 and CDR2 (germline): SEHNR, FQNEAQ (reference sequence). V gene TRBV7-9 combines with J gene TRBJ1-5, with no clear D. This TCR was sampled from a human donor in good health. Some libraries in this study had Jurkat cell RNA spiked in. The material sequenced was naive CD8+ T cells from blood, with Jurkat cell RNA spiked in. The subset here: FACS-sorted CD8+CD4-CCR7+CD45RA+ naive T cells. As DNA, the CDR3 is TGTGCCAGCAGCCAGACGGGGTCGGGTCAGCCCCAGCATTTT. It yields the protein CASSQTGSGQPQHF.